These 9 T cell receptor beta chains originate from one sample sequenced in a study of glioma-infiltrating T cells after dendritic cell vaccination. The assay was immunoSEQ multiplex PCR, and TCRdb's table has in-frame clones only and misses some. The sample has 55,000 to 75,000 clones, about 76% seen once. The sequencing here drew on blood, taken before dendritic cell vaccination. These receptors originate from a human donor with glioblastoma.

The chain joins TRBV5-6 to TRBJ1-2, with no clear D. There are 15 residues in the CDR3. The V gene's germline CDR1 is SGHDT and CDR2 YYEEEE. With 0 bases removed from V and 5 bases from J, the gap between germline ends came to 14 bases. CDR3 nucleotide sequence: TGTGCCAGCAGCTTGGTTGGGGAGTCGGGGTATGGCTACACCTTC. Encoded protein: CASSLVGESGYGYTF.

This clone was seen only once. The rearrangement links TRBV18 to TRBJ2-2, with D uncertain. Looked up from germline, CDR1 is KGHSH and CDR2 is LQKENI. The V end was cut by 2 bases, the J end by 6 bases, with 19 bases between. The CDR3 extends over 17 amino acids. This chain's CDR3 is CASSPRFGGNLAGELFF. In DNA, the CDR3 is TGTGCCAGCTCACCAAGGTTCGGCGGTAATCTCGCCGGGGAGCTGTTTTTT.

The chain employs TRBV5-6 and TRBJ1-6; possibly TRBD1 for D (6 bases). This CDR3 region has 17 residues. V was trimmed by 4 bases and J by 0 bases, leaving 14 bases between them. Germline CDR1 SGHDT, CDR2 YYEEEE. The CDR3, as DNA: TGTGCCAGCAGCCCGCCAGTAGGGGGCTCCTATAATTCACCCCTCCACTTT. Its translation: CASSPPVGGSYNSPLHF.

This clone has only one observation. J is TRBJ1-1 and V is TRBV9; tentatively, D is TRBD1 (6 bases). V lost 4 bases and J lost 2, with 15 bases in between. The V gene's germline CDR1 is SGDLS and CDR2 YYNGEE. The CDR3 is made up of 15 amino acids. CDR3 residues: CASSPTRQVNTEAFF. CDR3 DNA sequence: TGTGCCAGCAGCCCTACCCGACAGGTTAACACTGAAGCTTTCTTT.

The CDR3 DNA reads as TGTGCCTGGAGTGTGGTACCGGGAAGGACTGAAGCTTTCTTT. Encoded protein: CAWSVVPGRTEAFF. The rearrangement joins TRBV30 to TRBJ1-1; D is ambiguous. This CDR3 comprises 14 residues. Germline V gene lookup returns CDR1 GTSNPN and CDR2 SVGIG (reference sequence). V was clipped by 0 bases and J by 5 bases, with 13 bases between them.

V and J are TRBV4-3 and TRBJ2-7; D not certain. Deletions cut 2 bases from V and 0 bases from J, with 11 bases between. Germline CDR1 reads LGHNA; CDR2 reads YSLEER. The CDR3 sequence is 15 residues long. DNA of the CDR3: TGCGCCAGCAGCCAAAGCGCGGCGAGCTCCTACGAGCAGTACTTC. Residues: CASSQSAASSYEQYF.

This chain links TRBV11-2 with TRBJ1-5; weak D call: TRBD1 (6 bases). The CDR3 totals 13 residues. V gave up 7 bases and J gave up 6 bases, with 13 bases separating them. Looked up from germline, CDR1 is SGHAT and CDR2 is FQNNGV. The CDR3 DNA reads as TGTGCCAGCACCACAGGGCCTAGTCAGCCCCAGCATTTT. Translating it yields CASTTGPSQPQHF.

The chain employs TRBV5-4 and TRBJ2-7; 12 bases are a match to TRBD1. There are 14 residues in the CDR3. Germline V gene lookup returns CDR1 SGHNT and CDR2 YYREEE (reference sequence). V shed 4 bases, J shed 4 bases, and the junction held 3 bases outside the gene matches. The CDR3 region has the DNA TGTGCCAGCAGCCGGGGACAGGGGGCGTACGAGCAGTACTTC. The encoded protein is CASSRGQGAYEQYF.

V usage is TRBV10-3 and J usage is TRBJ2-2, with D possibly being TRBD1 (8 bases). This CDR3 region has 15 residues. From germline, CDR1 is ENHRY and CDR2 SYGVKD. V was trimmed by 2 bases and J by 6 bases, leaving 13 bases between them. CDR3 residues: CAISEGQGGSGELFF. The CDR3, as DNA: TGTGCCATCAGTGAGGGACAGGGAGGGTCCGGGGAGCTGTTTTTT.